This note documents a single T cell receptor (beta chain) sequence. Recruited during active infection, patients (from Seattle) were subsequently followed longitudinally. In the original workflow: Reference gene primers were amplified, and this amplification served to estimate nucleated cell counts. Measured with immunoSEQ multiplex PCR; TCRdb has only the in-frame clones, and not every one. D and trimming were read from the DNA, whereas the V and J calls and clone size are those reported in that table. The sample contains 250,000 to 350,000 clones, roughly four fifths of which appear only once. The record originates from a study of blood T cell repertoires in COVID-19. Turning to the study itself: The United States, Italy and Spain provided the acute and convalescent COVID-19 samples. In each case, the material was cDNA or gDNA derived from T cells, B-cell-depleted T cells, or PBMCs.

Germline V gene lookup returns CDR1 SGHVS and CDR2 FQNEAQ. This CDR3 spans 13 amino acids. V was trimmed by 0 bases and J by 5 bases, leaving 7 bases between them. V and J are TRBV7-8 and TRBJ2-5; D possibly corresponds to TRBD2 (5 bases). The sample was peripheral blood. This clonotype was sampled from a person aged 65-85 years with COVID-19, enrolled during active disease. This CDR3 reads CASSLAGVETQYF. The CDR3 coding sequence is TGTGCCAGCAGCTTAGCGGGAGTGGAGACCCAGTACTTC.